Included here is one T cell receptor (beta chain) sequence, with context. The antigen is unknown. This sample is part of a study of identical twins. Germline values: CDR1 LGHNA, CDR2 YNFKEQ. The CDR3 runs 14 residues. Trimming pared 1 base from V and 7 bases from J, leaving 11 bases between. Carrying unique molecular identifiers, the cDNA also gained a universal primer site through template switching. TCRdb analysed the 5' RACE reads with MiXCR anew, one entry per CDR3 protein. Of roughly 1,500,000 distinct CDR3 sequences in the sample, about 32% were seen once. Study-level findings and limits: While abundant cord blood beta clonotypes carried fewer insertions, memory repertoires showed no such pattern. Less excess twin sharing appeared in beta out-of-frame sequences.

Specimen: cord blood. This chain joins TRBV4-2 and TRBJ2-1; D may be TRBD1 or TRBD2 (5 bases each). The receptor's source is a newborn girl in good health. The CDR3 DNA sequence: TGTGCCAGCAGCCAAGCCGGGGCGATGAATGAGCAGTTCTTC. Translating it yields CASSQAGAMNEQFF.